The 9 T cell receptor beta chains in this list originate from one sample, sequenced in a study of PD-1 blockade in classical Hodgkin lymphoma. Indicated time point: cycle 4 day 1 (C4D1), after 5 to 7 weeks of nivolumab. Patients all relapsed after autologous stem cell transplantation, and there was variation in brentuximab vedotin exposure. Generated by immunoSEQ multiplex PCR, the TCRdb table keeps only in-frame clones and is missing some. The profile shows fewer than 55,000 clones, around 78% of them singletons. This sample comprised peripheral blood mononuclear cells (PBMCs), obtained before the fourth cycle of nivolumab. Receptors were obtained from a human donor with classical Hodgkin lymphoma.

This clone was observed a few times. The chain is built from TRBV11-3 and TRBJ1-6; TRBD1 is a possible D gene (6 bases). Trimming took off 3 bases at V and 6 bases at J, with 12 bases between the two ends. The length of the CDR3 is 15 residues. Germline V CDR1 and CDR2: SGHNT, YENEEA. Here the CDR3 reads CASSFRRQANSPLHF. CDR3 nucleotide sequence: TGTGCCAGCAGCTTTCGGCGACAGGCTAATTCACCCCTCCACTTT. Full variable domain (outside the CDR3, taken from reference TRBV11-3 and TRBJ1-6): EAGVVQSPRYKIIEKKQPVAFWCNPISGHNTLYWYLQNLGQGPELLIRYENEEAVDDSQLPKDRFSAERLKGVDSTLKIQPAELGDSAVYLCASSFRRQANSPLHFGNGTRLTVT.

This clone came up a few times. The rearrangement joins TRBV11-3 to TRBJ2-1, with D possibly called TRBD1 or TRBD2 (5 bases each). V lost 0 bases and J lost 2, with 8 bases in between. The CDR3 totals 15 residues. CDR1 and CDR2 from the germline V gene are SGHNT and YENEEA. For the CDR3, the DNA is TGTGCCAGCAGCTTAGAAGGGACGGCCTACAATGAGCAGTTCTTC. Its protein product is CASSLEGTAYNEQFF.

The chain carries TRBV18 and TRBJ1-1, with TRBD1 identical over 8 bases. CDR3 length: 13 residues. Germline CDR1 KGHSH, CDR2 LQKENI. Trimming cost V 4 bases and J 7 bases; bases outside gene matches: 5. Written as DNA, the CDR3 is TGTGCCAGCTCACAGGACAGGGCAGGTGAAGCTTTCTTT. Its translation is CASSQDRAGEAFF.

In this sample, this clone turned up once. The gene calls are TRBV2 and TRBJ1-5; 8 positions agree with TRBD1. The CDR3 sequence is 15 residues long. J gave up 7 bases and V 5 bases, and 10 bases lay outside the gene matches. CDR1 is SNHLY and CDR2 is FYNNEI in the germline V gene. The CDR3 loop reads CASSPQGAGGQPQHF. In DNA, the CDR3 is TGTGCCAGCAGTCCCCAGGGGGCGGGAGGCCAGCCCCAGCATTTT.

This clone appeared many times. In DNA form, the CDR3 reads TGCGCCAGCAGCTCACCAGCGAACACTGAAGCTTTCTTT. Its translation is CASSSPANTEAFF. The rearrangement links TRBV5-1 to TRBJ1-1; D call uncertain. Trimming pared 3 bases from V and 1 base from J, leaving 7 bases between. The CDR3 consists of 13 residues. Germline-derived CDR1 and CDR2 are SGHRS and YFSETQ.

The chain joins TRBV27 to TRBJ2-7; D is perhaps TRBD1 or TRBD2 (5 bases each). The CDR3 has 13 residues. V gave up 5 bases and J gave up 0 bases, with 8 bases separating them. Germline V CDR1 and CDR2: MNHEY, SMNVEV (reference sequence). The CDR3 DNA reads TGTGCCAGCAGTGGGGGTCCCTCCTACGAGCAGTACTTC. Amino acid sequence: CASSGGPSYEQYF.

The gene calls are TRBV28 and TRBJ2-1; 9 positions match TRBD2. The V segment lost 5 bases and the J segment 0 bases; nucleotides outside the gene matches: 5. The V gene's germline CDR1 is MDHEN and CDR2 SYDVKM. This CDR3 region has 16 residues. CDR3 region: CASSPLAGDSYNEQFF. CDR3 bases: TGTGCCAGCAGTCCCTTAGCGGGGGACTCCTACAATGAGCAGTTCTTC.

The chain joins TRBV11-3 to TRBJ1-5, with unresolved D. This CDR3 spans 13 amino acids. Germline CDR1 reads SGHNT; CDR2 reads YENEEA. V was trimmed by 2 bases and J by 2 bases, leaving 4 bases between them. The CDR3 bases are TGTGCCAGCAGCTTATCCGGCAATCAGCCCCAGCATTTT. As protein: CASSLSGNQPQHF.

Points on this clone: This likely stems from a read error, as it lies one base from a far larger clone. The chain uses TRBV7-2 and TRBJ2-7; D not resolved. The V end was cut by 5 bases, the J end by 4 bases, with 6 bases between. The CDR3 contains 11 residues. The V gene's germline CDR1 is SGHTA and CDR2 FQGNSA. The CDR3 protein is CASSPQYEQYF. For the CDR3, the DNA is TGTGCCAGCAGCCCCCAGTACGAGCAGTACTTC.